This TCR beta chain appears in the sequencing data of a study of T-cell memory formation after mild COVID-19. Study as a whole: Each donor largely had its own TCR clusters. Findings and limits, study-wide: Clones contracting over day 15 to 85 were CD4/CD8 balanced, with later expanders leaning CD4+. Largely, contracting CD4+ clones fell within CM and EM, and contracting CD8+ clones within EMRA. Pre-infection memory held some responding clones, suggesting pre-existing cross-reactive T cells responded.

CDR1 and CDR2 from the germline V gene are MNHEY and SVGEGT. V was clipped by 2 bases and J by 2 bases; unmatched bases: 1. CDR3 size: 14 residues. Each CDR3 protein is one row after TCRdb ran MiXCR on the 5' RACE reads. The repertoire holds around 370,000 distinct CDR3 sequences, with more than 20% as singletons. Concerning this clonotype: Its cognate antigen is unknown.

This sequence originates from an adult woman who had mild COVID-19 (a few samples of this study predate the infection). Cell type and time point are not known. J is TRBJ2-7 and V is TRBV6-2 or TRBV6-3, with 9 positions matching TRBD2. Input material: PBMCs or a T cell subset sorted from them (not recorded which). The CDR3 nucleotides are TGTGCCAGCAGTTACGTAGCGGGAGCCTACGAGCAGTACTTC. Its translation is CASSYVAGAYEQYF.